This T cell receptor beta chain was identified in a study of T-cell reconstitution after alpha-beta-depleted transplantation in children (dated by TCRdb to the mid-2010s). For the wider study: T-cell immune reconstitution after TCRalphabeta/CD19-depleted allogeneic hematopoietic cell transplantation in children was quantitatively tracked in the study by means of TCR repertoire profiling.

The library was obtained by PCR. TCRdb shows the sequencer as Illumina HiSeq 2500. Molecular barcoding was employed in the preparation of TCR libraries, with unique molecular identifiers being used to normalize TCRbeta repertoire quantification. TCRdb reanalyzed the raw reads on its own, using fastp at Q25 for trimming and MiXCR for clone calling, and kept in-frame beta chains. Rows merge per CDR3 protein into single entries with the most common DNA and genes. The sample yields around 400,000 distinct CDR3 sequences; around 21% were counted once. The ten most abundant clones make up about 3.8% of the sample. Concerning this clonotype itself: No cognate antigen has been identified for it. At one boundary the junction diverges from the germline segment, which might be a read error.

Taken from the germline V gene (reference sequence), the CDR1 and CDR2 loops are DFQATT and SNEGSKA. Including cysteine and phenylalanine, the CDR3 has 11 amino acids. Here the CDR3 DNA is all that survives: 33 bases in frame from base 1. Source: PBMCs from the stem cell graft donor, taken from the stem cell graft. The sequence came from a human donor who donated a stem cell graft to a child with acute myeloid leukemia. The sequence links TRBV20-1 to TRBJ1-1; no D gene can be assigned with confidence. The bases are TGCTGTGCTAGATTTGACACTGAAGCTTTCTTT. Translated, this gives CCARFDTEAFF.